This note documents a single T cell receptor beta chain sequence. V was clipped by 4 bases and J by 0 bases, with 6 bases between them. The CDR3 length is 13 residues. Germline CDR1 and CDR2: LNHDA and SQIVND (reference sequence). Sequencing was performed with immunoSEQ multiplex PCR; in TCRdb, only in-frame clones are kept and a portion is missing. The sample includes 150,000 to 200,000 clones, 70% to 90% of them seen just once. These data belong to a study of blood T cell repertoires in COVID-19. The wider study: There were acute and convalescent COVID-19 samples, and they came from the United States, Italy and Spain.

Participant-given clinical history determined each cohort assignment. The source of this sequence is a woman younger than 30 who had recovered from COVID-19. This chain joins TRBV19 and TRBJ1-1; D uncertain. The sequenced material came from PBMCs or T cells enriched from blood (not recorded which). CDR3 sequence reads: CASSTGVNTEAFF. As DNA, the CDR3 is TGTGCCAGTAGTACCGGGGTGAACACTGAAGCTTTCTTT.